The 4 T cell receptor beta chains below all came from one sample that was sequenced in a study of blood T cell repertoires in COVID-19. Repertoires were generated with immunoSEQ multiplex PCR, while TCRdb's copy carries only in-frame clones and drops some. The data show 200,000 to 250,000 clones, with roughly nine tenths seen just once and more than 8.5% held by the top ten. The material sequenced was peripheral blood. These receptor sequences come from a woman between 50 and 59 years old with COVID-19, enrolled during active disease.

The chain combines TRBV10-2 with TRBJ1-6; D perhaps matches TRBD1 (6 bases). V lost 3 bases and J lost 9, with 21 bases in between. This CDR3 contains 17 residues. Germline V CDR1 and CDR2: WSHSY, SAAADI. The CDR3 here is CASSERVQQGWGSPLHF. CDR3 sequence (DNA): TGCGCCAGCAGTGAAAGAGTTCAACAGGGTTGGGGTTCACCCCTCCACTTT.

V usage is TRBV24-1 and J usage is TRBJ2-1; the D gene is possibly TRBD2 (6 bases). Germline CDR1 reads KGHDR; CDR2 reads SFDVKD. The CDR3 runs 13 residues. Between the trimmed V and J ends, which lost 5 bases and 7 bases, there was a span of 11 bases. CDR3 protein: CATSAGEWNEQFF. CDR3 DNA: TGTGCCACCAGTGCGGGGGAGTGGAATGAGCAGTTCTTC.

The rearrangement uses TRBV4-1 and TRBJ2-7; tentatively, D is TRBD2 (6 bases). This CDR3 spans 16 amino acids. The V gene lost 1 base and the J gene lost 9 bases, with 22 bases spanning the gap. Germline CDR1 and CDR2: MGHRA and YSYEKL. The CDR3 DNA reads as TGCGCCAGCAGCCAAGTTTGGGGGGAGGCTTTATCTAGGCAGTACGTC. Protein product: CASSQVWGEALSRQYV.

This rearrangement joins TRBV11-3 to TRBJ2-3, with 8 bases that match TRBD2. V shed 5 bases, J shed 2 bases, and the junction held 9 bases outside the gene matches. The germline V gene encodes CDR1 SGHNT and CDR2 YENEEA. The CDR3 contains 16 residues. The CDR3 nucleotides are TGTGCCAGCAGCCGCCGAGGCGGGGGGTACACAGATACGCAGTATTTT. This gives the protein CASSRRGGGYTDTQYF.